Listed below are T cell receptor beta chains from one sample, sequenced in a study of CD8 T cells in Susac syndrome. TCRdb itself ran the immunoSEQ multiplex PCR reads through MiXCR, one entry per CDR3 protein. The data contain under 200,000 distinct CDR3 sequences, 85% to 95% of them singletons. Sequenced: CD4+ T cells from PBMCs. The receptor source for this set is a human donor in good health. The CDR3 runs from the conserved cysteine through the conserved F or W. Each record gives: J gene, CDR3 length, D gene, clone size, V gene, CDR3 DNA, CDR3 protein. D genes are given only for firm matches. Only part of the rows carry a size: once, few, many, or a class if the clone is expanded.

J: TRBJ1-1
length: 17
D: NA
size: NA
V: TRBV6-5
DNA: TGTGCCAGCAGTTACGGACGGGGAGGCCCAGGGGACACTGAAGCTTTCTTT
CDR3: CASSYGRGGPGDTEAFF

J: TRBJ1-5
length: 15
D: TRBD1
size: NA
V: TRBV3-1
DNA: TGTGCCAGCAGCCAATCCCGGACAGGGAATCAGCCCCAGCATTTT
CDR3: CASSQSRTGNQPQHF

J: TRBJ2-2
length: 15
D: TRBD1
size: NA
V: TRBV5-4
DNA: TGTGCCAGCAGCAGGGGACAGGGGGCGACCGGGGAGCTGTTTTTT
CDR3: CASSRGQGATGELFF

J: TRBJ1-1
length: 14
D: NA
size: once
V: TRBV3-1
DNA: TGTGCCAGCAGCCCGACGGCGGTGTACACTGAAGCTTTCTTT
CDR3: CASSPTAVYTEAFF

J: TRBJ1-4
length: 15
D: NA
size: NA
V: TRBV3-1
DNA: TGTGCCAGCAGCCAAGCAGGGAACGGACGTGAAAAACTGTTTTTT
CDR3: CASSQAGNGREKLFF

J: TRBJ2-7
length: 14
D: NA
size: few
V: TRBV4-1
DNA: TGCGCCAGCAGTCAAGCCGAAAGGGGCTACGAGCAGTACTTC
CDR3: CASSQAERGYEQYF

J: TRBJ2-6
length: 15
D: TRBD1
size: NA
V: TRBV28
DNA: TGTGCCGTCCACAGGGGGATCCTTGGGGCCAACGTCCTGACTTTC
CDR3: CAVHRGILGANVLTF

J: TRBJ1-1
length: 14
D: NA
size: once
V: TRBV29-1
DNA: TGCAGCGGTGCCAGAAGCGCGGTGAACACTGAAGCTTTCTTT
CDR3: CSGARSAVNTEAFF

J: TRBJ1-1
length: 13
D: NA
size: NA
V: TRBV6-1
DNA: TGTGCCAGCAGTGTAGAAGGGGGACTTGAAGCTTTCTTT
CDR3: CASSVEGGLEAFF

J: TRBJ2-3
length: 13
D: NA
size: NA
V: TRBV25-1
DNA: TGTGCTTCAGGATTTCAGGGCGCAGATACGCAGTATTTT
CDR3: CASGFQGADTQYF

J: TRBJ1-1
length: 13
D: NA
size: NA
V: TRBV29-1
DNA: TGCAGCGTTGGTGGGGGAGGGAACACTGAAGCTTTCTTT
CDR3: CSVGGGGNTEAFF

J: TRBJ1-1
length: 14
D: NA
size: NA
V: TRBV7-9
DNA: TGTGCCAGCCGCGGGACGAGGGGTAACACTGAAGCTTTCTTT
CDR3: CASRGTRGNTEAFF

J: TRBJ2-1
length: 13
D: TRBD2
size: NA
V: TRBV20-1
DNA: TGCAGTGCCCGGATGGGCGGGGGGTTCGGGCAGTTCTTC
CDR3: CSARMGGGFGQFF

J: TRBJ2-1
length: 15
D: TRBD2
size: NA
V: TRBV15
DNA: TGTGCCACCAGCGGGACTAGCGGGGGATTCAATGAGCAGTTCTTC
CDR3: CATSGTSGGFNEQFF

J: TRBJ2-3
length: 15
D: NA
size: NA
V: TRBV4-3
DNA: TGCGCCAGCAGCCCCTCGGAGGGGCAGGTTGATACGCAGTATTTT
CDR3: CASSPSEGQVDTQYF

J: TRBJ1-1
length: 15
D: NA
size: NA
V: TRBV19
DNA: TGTGCCAGTAGTATCCCGTACCGACTGAACACTGAAGCTTTCTTT
CDR3: CASSIPYRLNTEAFF

J: TRBJ1-2
length: 14
D: TRBD1
size: once
V: TRBV27
DNA: TGTGCCAGCAGTTCGACAGGGGTGAACTATGGCTACACCTTC
CDR3: CASSSTGVNYGYTF

J: TRBJ1-6
length: 15
D: TRBD1
size: NA
V: TRBV9
DNA: TGTGCCAGCAGCGTAGTTCCAGGGGGAGAATCACCCCTCCACTTT
CDR3: CASSVVPGGESPLHF

J: TRBJ2-1
length: 15
D: NA
size: NA
V: TRBV6-2/TRBV6-3
DNA: TGTGCCAGCAGTAAGACCCGGAGCTCCTACAATGAGCAGTTCTTC
CDR3: CASSKTRSSYNEQFF

J: TRBJ1-5
length: 16
D: NA
size: NA
V: TRBV2
DNA: TGTGCCAGCAGTGACTCTTTGGGCTTGGGCAATCAGCCCCAGCATTTT
CDR3: CASSDSLGLGNQPQHF

J: TRBJ2-1
length: 15
D: TRBD1
size: NA
V: TRBV27
DNA: TGTGCCAGCAGTTTAAGACAGGGGTTCAACAATGAGCAGTTCTTC
CDR3: CASSLRQGFNNEQFF

J: TRBJ2-5
length: 12
D: NA
size: few
V: TRBV29-1
DNA: TGCAGCGTTGCAGGAGGCCAAGAGACCCAGTACTTC
CDR3: CSVAGGQETQYF

J: TRBJ2-1
length: 13
D: NA
size: NA
V: TRBV6-5
DNA: TGTGCCAGCACCAATAATGGGGGAGATGAGCAGTTCTTC
CDR3: CASTNNGGDEQFF

J: TRBJ2-4
length: 14
D: NA
size: NA
V: TRBV7-9
DNA: TGTGCCAGCAGCTTATGGGGGGCCAAAAACATTCAGTACTTC
CDR3: CASSLWGAKNIQYF

J: TRBJ2-5
length: 13
D: NA
size: NA
V: TRBV18
DNA: TGTGCCAGCTCACCAGGAAGTAAGGAGACCCAGTACTTC
CDR3: CASSPGSKETQYF

J: TRBJ2-3
length: 17
D: TRBD2
size: NA
V: TRBV20-1
DNA: TGCAGTGCTAGAGGACTAGCACAACTCACTAGCACAGATACGCAGTATTTT
CDR3: CSARGLAQLTSTDTQYF

J: TRBJ2-3
length: 11
D: NA
size: NA
V: TRBV6-2/TRBV6-3
DNA: TGTGCCAGCAGTTACGCAGATACGCAGTATTTT
CDR3: CASSYADTQYF

J: TRBJ1-2
length: 13
D: NA
size: NA
V: TRBV30
DNA: TGTGCCTGGAGCCCCAGTATTAACTATGGCTACACCTTC
CDR3: CAWSPSINYGYTF

J: TRBJ1-5
length: 12
D: TRBD1
size: NA
V: TRBV29-1
DNA: TGCAGCGTTGGCGGACAGGGAACTCCCCAGCATTTT
CDR3: CSVGGQGTPQHF

J: TRBJ2-1
length: 14
D: NA
size: NA
V: TRBV7-9
DNA: TGTGCCAGCAGCCGGGACTTCCGAGACAATGAGCAGTTCTTC
CDR3: CASSRDFRDNEQFF

J: TRBJ2-1
length: 17
D: NA
size: once
V: TRBV24-1
DNA: TGTGCCACCAGTGATTGGGGAGGCGGGACCCCCTACAATGAGCAGTTCTTC
CDR3: CATSDWGGGTPYNEQFF

J: TRBJ1-1
length: 14
D: TRBD1
size: NA
V: TRBV11-2
DNA: TGTGCCAGCAGCTTAGCAGGGACAGGGGTTGAAGCTTTCTTT
CDR3: CASSLAGTGVEAFF

J: TRBJ2-5
length: 13
D: TRBD2
size: NA
V: TRBV2
DNA: TGTGCCGGCTCGGGGGGGGTGGAAGAGACCCAGTACTTC
CDR3: CAGSGGVEETQYF

J: TRBJ1-2
length: 14
D: NA
size: NA
V: TRBV12-3/TRBV12-4
DNA: TGTGCCAGCATTCCCTCGGGTCGTTTGCGGGGCTACACCTTC
CDR3: CASIPSGRLRGYTF

J: TRBJ1-1
length: 13
D: TRBD1
size: NA
V: TRBV18
DNA: TGTGCCAGCTCACAAACAGGGGGGACTGAAGCTTTCTTT
CDR3: CASSQTGGTEAFF

J: TRBJ1-2
length: 15
D: NA
size: NA
V: TRBV29-1
DNA: TGCAGCGTTGAGTCCCCCACAGAAGCTAACTATGGCTACACCTTC
CDR3: CSVESPTEANYGYTF

J: TRBJ2-4
length: 15
D: NA
size: NA
V: TRBV7-2
DNA: TGTGCCAGCACCCTGGACAGTCTAGCCAAAAACATTCAGTACTTC
CDR3: CASTLDSLAKNIQYF

J: TRBJ1-2
length: 14
D: TRBD1
size: NA
V: TRBV6-2/TRBV6-3
DNA: TGTGCCAGCAGTGACAGGGGCCCGCCGGGAGGCTACACCTTC
CDR3: CASSDRGPPGGYTF

J: TRBJ1-5
length: 15
D: TRBD1
size: NA
V: TRBV20-1
DNA: TGCAGTGCTAGAGCCGGGGGACAGGGTAATCAGCCCCAGCATTTT
CDR3: CSARAGGQGNQPQHF

J: TRBJ2-3
length: 15
D: TRBD2
size: NA
V: TRBV5-4
DNA: TGTGCCAGCAGTGGACTAGCGGGATACACAGATACGCAGTATTTT
CDR3: CASSGLAGYTDTQYF

J: TRBJ1-6
length: 12
D: NA
size: NA
V: TRBV4-3
DNA: TGCGCCAGCAGCCGGGATAATTCACCCCTCCACTTT
CDR3: CASSRDNSPLHF

J: TRBJ2-7
length: 13
D: NA
size: once
V: TRBV20-1
DNA: TGCAGTGCTAGAGGACTTTTCTCCTACGAGCAGTACTTC
CDR3: CSARGLFSYEQYF